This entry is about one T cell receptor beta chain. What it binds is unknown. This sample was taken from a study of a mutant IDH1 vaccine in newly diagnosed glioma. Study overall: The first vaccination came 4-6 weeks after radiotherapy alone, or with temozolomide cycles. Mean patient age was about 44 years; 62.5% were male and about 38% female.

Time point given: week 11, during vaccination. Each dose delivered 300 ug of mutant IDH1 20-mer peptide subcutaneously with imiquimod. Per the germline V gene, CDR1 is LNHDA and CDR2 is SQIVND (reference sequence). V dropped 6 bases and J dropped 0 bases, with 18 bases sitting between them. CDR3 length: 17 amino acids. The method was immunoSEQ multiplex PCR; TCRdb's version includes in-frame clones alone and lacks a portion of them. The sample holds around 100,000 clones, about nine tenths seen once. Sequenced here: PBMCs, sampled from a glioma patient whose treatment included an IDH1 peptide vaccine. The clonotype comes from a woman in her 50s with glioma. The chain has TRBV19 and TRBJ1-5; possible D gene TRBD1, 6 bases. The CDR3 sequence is CASSIKQGPHSNQPQHF. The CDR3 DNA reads TGTGCCAGTAGCATTAAACAGGGACCTCATAGCAATCAGCCCCAGCATTTT.